Listed below are T cell receptor beta chains from one sample, sequenced in a study of cytomegalovirus exposure and HLA in healthy donors. Produced via immunoSEQ multiplex PCR; TCRdb's table is partial and in-frame only. Counted here are 75,000 to 95,000 clones, over 65% occurring once; the ten biggest clones make up 3.5% to 5.5%. The sequenced sample consisted of PBMCs. The receptor set was obtained from a woman in her 40s in good health and CMV-seropositive. The CDR3 runs from the conserved cysteine through the conserved F or W. The D gene is left open where the match is weak. The listing skips clone size in some rows; elsewhere it reads once, few, many or a size class.

CDR3nt: TGTGCCAGCTCACCGTCCAGGGGTCAGCCCCAGCATTTT; CDR3aa: CASSPSRGQPQHF; abundance: medium-sized; d_gene: NA; j_gene: TRBJ1-5; len: 13; v_gene: TRBV18
CDR3nt: TGTGCCAGCAGTGCCAGGACAGGGAGCTTTTGGGGCTACACCTTC; CDR3aa: CASSARTGSFWGYTF; abundance: NA; d_gene: TRBD1; j_gene: TRBJ1-2; len: 15; v_gene: TRBV25-1
CDR3nt: TGTGCCAGCACCCCCGGGGGGCCCTACAATGAGCAGTTCTTC; CDR3aa: CASTPGGPYNEQFF; abundance: NA; d_gene: NA; j_gene: TRBJ2-1; len: 14; v_gene: TRBV11-3
CDR3nt: TGTGCCACCAGCAGAGTTCCTGCGCCAGGCGAGCAGTACTTC; CDR3aa: CATSRVPAPGEQYF; abundance: once; d_gene: NA; j_gene: TRBJ2-7; len: 14; v_gene: TRBV15
CDR3nt: TGTGCCAGCAGCTTAGGCACCGGGGAGGTGATCGAGCAGTACTTC; CDR3aa: CASSLGTGEVIEQYF; abundance: NA; d_gene: NA; j_gene: TRBJ2-7; len: 15; v_gene: TRBV7-9
CDR3nt: TGTTCCAGCAGCCCCGGGACTAGCGGGAGTTTGGGGGAGCAGTACTTC; CDR3aa: CSSSPGTSGSLGEQYF; abundance: NA; d_gene: TRBD2; j_gene: TRBJ2-7; len: 16; v_gene: TRBV7-9
CDR3nt: TGTGCCAGCAGTTTCGGGGGGGCAACCTACGAGCAGTACTTC; CDR3aa: CASSFGGATYEQYF; abundance: NA; d_gene: TRBD2; j_gene: TRBJ2-7; len: 14; v_gene: TRBV27
CDR3nt: TGCGCCAGCAGCCAAGATCATTTTGGACTAGCGGCATACAATGAGCAGTTCTTC; CDR3aa: CASSQDHFGLAAYNEQFF; abundance: NA; d_gene: TRBD2; j_gene: TRBJ2-1; len: 18; v_gene: TRBV4-3
CDR3nt: TGTGCCAGCAGCAAAGAGGGCAGAGGGCCCGCTTTGGGAGCAGATACGCAGTATTTT; CDR3aa: CASSKEGRGPALGADTQYF; abundance: NA; d_gene: NA; j_gene: TRBJ2-3; len: 19; v_gene: TRBV21-1
CDR3nt: TGTGCCAGCAGGGGAGCGGGAGGGCCAGGGTATGAGCAGTTCTTC; CDR3aa: CASRGAGGPGYEQFF; abundance: NA; d_gene: TRBD2; j_gene: TRBJ2-1; len: 15; v_gene: TRBV2
CDR3nt: TGTGCTAGTGGTTTGCAGACTAGCATGAGCTCCTACGAGCAGTACTTC; CDR3aa: CASGLQTSMSSYEQYF; abundance: NA; d_gene: TRBD2; j_gene: TRBJ2-7; len: 16; v_gene: TRBV12-5
CDR3nt: TGTGCCAGCACCGAAGCGGGAGATGGATCCTACGAGCAGTACTTC; CDR3aa: CASTEAGDGSYEQYF; abundance: NA; d_gene: TRBD2; j_gene: TRBJ2-7; len: 15; v_gene: TRBV7-9
CDR3nt: TGTGCCAGCAGTCCAGGGAGGGTGGACACAGATACGCAGTATTTT; CDR3aa: CASSPGRVDTDTQYF; abundance: NA; d_gene: TRBD2; j_gene: TRBJ2-3; len: 15; v_gene: TRBV6-4
CDR3nt: TGTGCTAGTGGTTTGGGTCTAGTAGGGGTCGGGGAGCTGTTTTTT; CDR3aa: CASGLGLVGVGELFF; abundance: NA; d_gene: NA; j_gene: TRBJ2-2; len: 15; v_gene: TRBV12-5
CDR3nt: TGTGCCAGCAGCTCCCGGACTAGAATCGAGCAGTACTTC; CDR3aa: CASSSRTRIEQYF; abundance: NA; d_gene: TRBD2; j_gene: TRBJ2-7; len: 13; v_gene: TRBV7-8
CDR3nt: TGCGCCAGCAGCCCTAGCAGGGGGATCAATGAGCAGTTCTTC; CDR3aa: CASSPSRGINEQFF; abundance: NA; d_gene: TRBD1; j_gene: TRBJ2-1; len: 14; v_gene: TRBV5-1
CDR3nt: TGTGCCAGCTCACCACCGGGCCACCCCGGGGAGCTGTTTTTT; CDR3aa: CASSPPGHPGELFF; abundance: NA; d_gene: NA; j_gene: TRBJ2-2; len: 14; v_gene: TRBV18
CDR3nt: TGCAGCGTTGCCCAGGTGACCTATGGCTACACCTTC; CDR3aa: CSVAQVTYGYTF; abundance: NA; d_gene: NA; j_gene: TRBJ1-2; len: 12; v_gene: TRBV29-1
CDR3nt: TGTGCTAGCAGCTCCCAGCTCGCAGGGGTCCATGAGCAGTTCTTC; CDR3aa: CASSSQLAGVHEQFF; abundance: NA; d_gene: NA; j_gene: TRBJ2-1; len: 15; v_gene: TRBV7-7
CDR3nt: TGTGCCAGCTCCGGAAGTCTGGAGGAAAAACTGTTTTTT; CDR3aa: CASSGSLEEKLFF; abundance: NA; d_gene: NA; j_gene: TRBJ1-4; len: 13; v_gene: TRBV27
CDR3nt: TGTGCCAGCAGCCCTCAAACAGGGTTCCACGAGCAGTACTTC; CDR3aa: CASSPQTGFHEQYF; abundance: NA; d_gene: NA; j_gene: TRBJ2-7; len: 14; v_gene: TRBV14
CDR3nt: TGTGCCAGTAAGAGGGGGCAGGTTAATGAAAAACTGTTTTTT; CDR3aa: CASKRGQVNEKLFF; abundance: NA; d_gene: TRBD1; j_gene: TRBJ1-4; len: 14; v_gene: TRBV2
CDR3nt: TGCAGCGGGGATTCCAGGGTGGACTCCTACAATGAGCAGTTCTTC; CDR3aa: CSGDSRVDSYNEQFF; abundance: NA; d_gene: NA; j_gene: TRBJ2-1; len: 15; v_gene: TRBV29-1
CDR3nt: TGTGCCAGCAGCTTAGGGTCTAGCGGGAGGACCTACCAAGAGACCCAGTACTTC; CDR3aa: CASSLGSSGRTYQETQYF; abundance: NA; d_gene: TRBD2; j_gene: TRBJ2-5; len: 18; v_gene: TRBV13
CDR3nt: TGTGCCAGCAGCAATCCTGGCGGACAAACTAGCACAGATACGCAGTATTTT; CDR3aa: CASSNPGGQTSTDTQYF; abundance: NA; d_gene: NA; j_gene: TRBJ2-3; len: 17; v_gene: TRBV21-1
CDR3nt: TGTGCCACCAGCCAGTCAAGCGGCCTAGGGGAGACCCAGTACTTC; CDR3aa: CATSQSSGLGETQYF; abundance: NA; d_gene: NA; j_gene: TRBJ2-5; len: 15; v_gene: TRBV15
CDR3nt: TGTGCCAGCAGTTTAGGGACAGGCGGAGATACGCAGTATTTT; CDR3aa: CASSLGTGGDTQYF; abundance: NA; d_gene: TRBD1; j_gene: TRBJ2-3; len: 14; v_gene: TRBV28
CDR3nt: TGTGCCAGCAGCCCGACTCCCGCGATTGATCAGACCCAGTACTTC; CDR3aa: CASSPTPAIDQTQYF; abundance: NA; d_gene: NA; j_gene: TRBJ2-5; len: 15; v_gene: TRBV2
CDR3nt: TGTGCCAGCAGTTTAAGGGGGTCTCTCGGGGCCGACAGGTCCGATAGCAATCAGCCCCAGCATTTT; CDR3aa: CASSLRGSLGADRSDSNQPQHF; abundance: NA; d_gene: NA; j_gene: TRBJ1-5; len: 22; v_gene: TRBV27